The 29 T cell receptor beta chains reported below all come from one sample, sequenced in a study of cytomegalovirus exposure and HLA in healthy donors. The primer mix had 60 Vbeta and 13 Jbeta primers. The protocol was immunoSEQ multiplex PCR, while the TCRdb copy is restricted to in-frame clones and leaves out a portion. The sample records some 99,000 clones, approximately 80% being singletons. The sample was PBMCs. All receptors come from a woman between 25 and 40 years old in good health and CMV-seronegative.

The rearrangement joins TRBV27 to TRBJ1-1; D gene uncertain. Trimming cost V 6 bases and J 0 bases, with 8 bases left between them. Germline V gives CDR1 MNHEY, CDR2 SMNVEV (reference sequence). CDR3 length: 13 residues. In DNA, the CDR3 is TGTGCCAGCAGCCAGACACTGAACACTGAAGCTTTCTTT. Translating it yields CASSQTLNTEAFF.

The chain carries TRBV28 and TRBJ2-7; D possibly corresponds to TRBD2 (5 bases). V was shortened by 6 bases and J by 10 bases, with 13 bases between the two germline ends. The CDR3 covers 11 residues. The germline gives CDR1 MDHEN, CDR2 SYDVKM. CDR3 bases: TGTGCCAGCAGGCGAGTGGGAGAACAGTACTTC. Its translation is CASRRVGEQYF.

The chain joins TRBV2 to TRBJ1-5; the D is unclear. The CDR3 consists of 16 residues. CDR1 SNHLY and CDR2 FYNNEI come from the germline V gene. The ends were cut back, 4 bases at V and 8 bases at J, with 21 bases in the middle. The CDR3 loop reads CASSVTGLGGREPQHF. The CDR3 DNA follows: TGTGCCAGCAGTGTGACGGGGTTAGGTGGCCGTGAGCCCCAGCATTTT.

This clone was recorded a few times. The V call is TRBV4-1, the J call TRBJ2-7, with 7 bases matching TRBD1. Looked up from germline, CDR1 is MGHRA and CDR2 is YSYEKL. V shed 4 bases and J 3 bases; nucleotides not matched to a gene: 18. The CDR3 runs 18 residues. Here the CDR3 reads CASSPRAQGTKMDYEQYF. The CDR3 nucleotides read TGCGCCAGCAGCCCTAGGGCACAGGGGACGAAGATGGACTACGAGCAGTACTTC.

This clone has a single count. V is TRBV9 and J is TRBJ2-3, with 7 bases lining up with TRBD2. The CDR3 extends over 13 amino acids. J was trimmed by 5 bases and V by 2 bases; bases with no gene match: 2. CDR1 and CDR2 from the germline V gene are SGDLS and YYNGEE. CDR3 region: CASSVASGDTQYF. The CDR3, as DNA: TGTGCCAGCAGCGTGGCTAGCGGAGATACGCAGTATTTT.

This clone was recorded a few times. V gene TRBV21-1 combines with J gene TRBJ2-3; the table calls TRBD2, which could not be checked here. TRBV21-1 is designated a pseudogene. This CDR3 has 19 residues. The CDR3 nucleotides are TGTGCCAGCAGCAAAGCCGAATCGGGAGGGCCTAAGAGGGCAGATACGCAGTATTTT. This sequence encodes CASSKAESGGPKRADTQYF.

The chain links TRBV4-1 to TRBJ2-1; 14 bases are shared with TRBD2. Per the germline V gene, CDR1 is MGHRA and CDR2 is YSYEKL. V shed 3 bases and J 10 bases; nucleotides not matched to a gene: 11. This CDR3 is 17 amino acids long. The chain's CDR3 is CASSQGPGLAGAGEQFF. The CDR3 region has the DNA TGCGCCAGCAGCCAGGGACCGGGACTAGCGGGAGCGGGAGAGCAGTTCTTC.

The chain is built from TRBV12-5 and TRBJ2-5, with unresolved D. V lost 2 bases, J lost 11 bases, and 3 bases lay in between. The CDR3 length is 9 residues. The V gene's germline CDR1 is LGHNT and CDR2 FRNRAP. In nucleotides, the CDR3 is TGTGCTAGTGGTTTGCCTCAGTACTTC. Translating it yields CASGLPQYF.

This clone was detected a few times. V is TRBV19 and J is TRBJ1-2; the D gene is possibly TRBD1 (6 bases). There are 15 residues in the CDR3. V was trimmed by 3 bases and J by 4 bases, leaving 15 bases between them. Germline V lookup: CDR1 LNHDA, CDR2 SQIVND (reference sequence). This CDR3 is CASSMWQGLSYGYTF. The CDR3, as DNA: TGTGCCAGTAGTATGTGGCAGGGGCTGAGCTATGGCTACACCTTC. Full variable domain (missing parts from reference TRBV19 and TRBJ1-2): DGGITQSPKYLFRKEGQNVTLSCEQNLNHDAMYWYRQDPGQGLRLIYYSQIVNDFQKGDIAEGYSVSREKKESFPLTVTSAQKNPTAFYLCASSMWQGLSYGYTFGSGTRLTVV.

The chain recombines TRBV29-1 with TRBJ2-5; 9 bases agree with TRBD1. This CDR3 region has 15 residues. J was trimmed by 3 bases and V by 3 bases; bases with no gene match: 8. Germline values: CDR1 SQVTM, CDR2 ANQGSEA. CDR3 sequence (DNA): TGCAGCGTTGACTCCCTGACAGGGGGTAAAGAGACCCAGTACTTC. Its translation: CSVDSLTGGKETQYF.

The J gene is TRBJ1-2, the V gene TRBV7-9; no firm D call. CDR3 length: 14 residues. Trimming removed 1 base from V and 4 bases from J, with 10 bases in between. Germline CDR1 and CDR2: SEHNR and FQNEAQ (reference sequence). The CDR3 spells CASSLGAGPYGYTF. The DNA for the CDR3 is TGTGCCAGCAGCTTAGGGGCGGGTCCCTATGGCTACACCTTC. Supplemented by reference TRBV7-9 and TRBJ1-2, the full variable domain reads DTGVSQNPRHKITKRGQNVTFRCDPISEHNRLYWYRQTLGQGPEFLTYFQNEAQLEKSRLLSDRFSAERPKGSFSTLEIQRTEQGDSAMYLCASSLGAGPYGYTFGSGTRLTVV.

This rearrangement joins TRBV7-8 to TRBJ1-1; D may be TRBD1 (6 bases). The CDR3 length is 16 residues. V lost 5 bases and J 4 bases, leaving 20 bases between the germline ends. The V gene's germline CDR1 is SGHVS and CDR2 FQNEAQ. The CDR3 bases are TGTGCCAGCAGCCCTGAAGTAGACAGGCAGCGCACTGAAGCTTTCTTT. Protein product: CASSPEVDRQRTEAFF.

The V and J genes are TRBV9 and TRBJ2-7; D is possibly TRBD2 (6 bases). This CDR3 is built from 16 residues. Trimming took 3 bases from V and 0 from J, leaving 16 bases between them. The germline V gene has CDR1 SGDLS and CDR2 YYNGEE. CDR3 sequence reads: CASSAGIAASSYEQYF. CDR3 sequence (DNA): TGTGCCAGCAGCGCGGGCATAGCGGCGAGCTCCTACGAGCAGTACTTC.

The chain employs TRBV5-1 and TRBJ2-1; D might be TRBD1 (5 bases). CDR3 size: 17 residues. CDR1 SGHRS and CDR2 YFSETQ come from the germline V gene. Deletions cut 0 bases from V and 0 bases from J, with 13 bases between. CDR3 sequence: CASSLAPPGRSYNEQFF. As DNA, the CDR3 is TGCGCCAGCAGCTTGGCCCCCCCAGGGCGCTCCTACAATGAGCAGTTCTTC.

This sequence joins TRBV10-3 and TRBJ2-1; 9 bases are a match to TRBD1. V shed 2 bases, J shed 2 bases, and the junction held 4 bases outside the gene matches. From germline, CDR1 is ENHRY and CDR2 SYGVKD. The CDR3 is 16 residues long. CDR3 in amino acids: CAISEPGQGAYNEQFF. Written as DNA, the CDR3 is TGTGCCATCAGTGAGCCGGGACAGGGCGCCTACAATGAGCAGTTCTTC.

The chain combines TRBV7-2 with TRBJ1-5; 8 bases fit TRBD1. The CDR3 consists of 17 residues. Germline values: CDR1 SGHTA, CDR2 FQGNSA. V trimming: 5 bases; J trimming: 6 bases; junction bases outside the gene matches: 15. This CDR3 reads CASSPGQGGNWVQPQHF. CDR3 coding DNA: TGTGCCAGCAGCCCTGGACAGGGAGGCAATTGGGTTCAGCCCCAGCATTTT.

The gene calls are TRBV4-2 and TRBJ1-6; D gene ambiguous. This CDR3 is built from 18 residues. V was shortened by 4 bases and J by 0 bases, with 16 bases between the two germline ends. Germline assignment: CDR1 LGHNA and CDR2 YNFKEQ. The DNA of the CDR3 is TGTGCCAGCAGCCCTCAGGAGGGCTTTAGCTCCTATAATTCACCCCTCCACTTT. This encodes CASSPQEGFSSYNSPLHF.

As regards this clone: Distinct nucleotide sequences in the sample also encode this CDR3. The gene calls are TRBV6-1 and TRBJ2-1; D unresolved. This CDR3 is 11 amino acids long. V was clipped by 3 bases and J by 7 bases, with 4 bases between them. Germline V gene sequence: CDR1 MNHNS, CDR2 SASEGT. The CDR3 is CASSDLNEQFF. DNA of the CDR3: TGTGCCAGCAGTGATCTGAATGAGCAGTTCTTC.

The rearrangement joins TRBV19 to TRBJ1-1; the D is unclear. The CDR3 is 13 amino acids. Germline V lookup: CDR1 LNHDA, CDR2 SQIVND (reference sequence). V was cut by 6 bases and J by 1 base, with 9 bases left in between. The CDR3 is CASRDGGNTEAFF. In nucleotides, the CDR3 is TGTGCCAGTAGGGATGGAGGGAACACTGAAGCTTTCTTT.

V and J are TRBV29-1 and TRBJ2-5; TRBD2 matches 11 bases. Germline assignment: CDR1 SQVTM and CDR2 ANQGSEA. The CDR3 is 15 residues long. Unmatched junction bases numbered 8, after V lost 3 bases and J lost 5 bases. The CDR3 bases are TGCAGCGTTGACACTAGCGGGAGTTCAGGGGAGACCCAGTACTTC. This translates into CSVDTSGSSGETQYF.

This chain uses TRBV18 with TRBJ2-7; TRBD1 agrees at 9 bases. Germline V gene sequence: CDR1 KGHSH, CDR2 LQKENI. The CDR3 is 14 residues long. V was pared by 3 bases and J by 6 bases, with 6 bases of the junction left unmatched. CDR3 protein: CASSPQQGAGEQYF. DNA of the CDR3: TGTGCCAGCTCACCGCAACAGGGGGCCGGCGAGCAGTACTTC.

The V gene is TRBV19, the J gene TRBJ2-4, with TRBD2 matching over 7 bases. The CDR3 covers 14 residues. CDR1 and CDR2 from the germline V gene are LNHDA and SQIVND (reference sequence). The V gene end was trimmed by 6 bases and the J gene end by 0 bases; junction bases not matched to a gene: 2. In DNA, the CDR3 is TGTGCCAGTAGCCGGGGGGTAGCCAAAAACATTCAGTACTTC. It encodes CASSRGVAKNIQYF.

This clone occurred once. The V call is TRBV7-6, the J call TRBJ1-2; D uncertain. Per the germline V gene, CDR1 is SGHVS and CDR2 is FNYEAQ. CDR3 length: 12 amino acids. Trimming shortened V by 11 bases and J by 6 bases, and 16 bases separated the two germline ends. The DNA of the CDR3 is TGTGCCGCCGGGCAGGAGGGCCATGGCTACACCTTC. It encodes CAAGQEGHGYTF.

This clone came up once. V gene TRBV18 combines with J gene TRBJ1-5; 9 bases are shared with TRBD1. The J segment lost 5 bases and the V segment lost 6 bases, leaving 5 bases of the junction unmatched. The CDR3 totals 14 residues. The V gene's germline CDR1 is KGHSH and CDR2 LQKENI. This CDR3 is CASSPRQGDQPQHF. CDR3 sequence (DNA): TGTGCCAGCTCGCCTAGACAGGGGGATCAGCCCCAGCATTTT.

J is TRBJ1-1 and V is TRBV2, with TRBD1 matching 9 bases. The CDR3 runs to 15 residues. CDR1 is SNHLY, CDR2 FYNNEI, per germline. V was clipped by 6 bases and J by 4 bases; unmatched bases: 9. CDR3 protein: CASRPWTGASTEAFF. The CDR3 DNA reads TGTGCCAGCAGACCCTGGACAGGGGCTTCCACTGAAGCTTTCTTT.

The V gene is TRBV27, the J gene TRBJ1-4; weak D call: TRBD1 (5 bases). The CDR3 totals 17 residues. V was trimmed by 3 bases and J by 7 bases, leaving 21 bases between them. CDR1 and CDR2 from the germline V gene are MNHEY and SMNVEV (reference sequence). CDR3 sequence: CASSFWAPGVGSEKLFF. The CDR3 nucleotides read TGTGCCAGCAGTTTTTGGGCCCCGGGGGTAGGGAGTGAAAAACTGTTTTTT.

The rearrangement joins TRBV11-2 to TRBJ2-7; TRBD2 aligns across 11 bases. J was trimmed by 1 base and V by 5 bases; bases with no gene match: 4. Germline V CDR1 and CDR2: SGHAT, FQNNGV. The CDR3 spans 15 residues. The CDR3 nucleotides are TGTGCCAGCAGCACGGGACTAGCGGTTTCCTACGAGCAGTACTTC. Its protein is CASSTGLAVSYEQYF.

The rearrangement joins TRBV6-1 to TRBJ2-7, with 8 bases that match TRBD2. This CDR3 is built from 14 residues. V trimming: 6 bases; J trimming: 9 bases; junction bases outside the gene matches: 13. Germline CDR1 and CDR2: MNHNS and SASEGT. CDR3 bases: TGTGCCAGCAGAAGTAGCGGGACTCAGTCCGGGCAGTACTTC. It translates to CASRSSGTQSGQYF.

This chain uses TRBV6-6 with TRBJ2-1; 10 nucleotides agree with TRBD2. The CDR3 runs to 16 residues. Germline V CDR1 and CDR2: MNHNY, SVGAGI (reference sequence). Germline trimming cut 10 bases from V and 0 bases from J; bases unmatched to any gene: 9. The CDR3 reads CATTSGKPRSYNEQFF. DNA of the CDR3: TGTGCCACCACTAGCGGGAAACCCCGCTCCTACAATGAGCAGTTCTTC.